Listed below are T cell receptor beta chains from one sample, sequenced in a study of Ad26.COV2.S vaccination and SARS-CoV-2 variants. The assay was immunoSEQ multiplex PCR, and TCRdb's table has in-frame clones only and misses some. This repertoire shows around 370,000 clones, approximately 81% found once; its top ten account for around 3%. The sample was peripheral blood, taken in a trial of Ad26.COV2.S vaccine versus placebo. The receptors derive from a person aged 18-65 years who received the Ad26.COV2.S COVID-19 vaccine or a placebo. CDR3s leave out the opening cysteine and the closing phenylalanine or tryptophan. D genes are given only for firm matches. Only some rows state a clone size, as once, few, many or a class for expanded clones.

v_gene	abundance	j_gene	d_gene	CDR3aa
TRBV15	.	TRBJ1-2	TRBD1	ATSRGETTGMAGYT
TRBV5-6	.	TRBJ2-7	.	ASSPGSSVAQY
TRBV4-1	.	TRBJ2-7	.	ASSQDRTIRAYEQY
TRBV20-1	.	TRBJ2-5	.	SASSGPGETQY
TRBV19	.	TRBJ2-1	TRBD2	ASSLAGGSYNEQF
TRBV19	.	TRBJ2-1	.	ASSIAGVNNEQF
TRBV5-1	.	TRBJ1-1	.	ASSPGGPTVFRTEAF
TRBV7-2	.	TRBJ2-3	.	ASSSSQGSTDTQY
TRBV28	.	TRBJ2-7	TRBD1	ASSFGQGVVRQY
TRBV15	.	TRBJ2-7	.	ATSRVPGTSYEQY
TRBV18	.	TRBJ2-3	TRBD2	ASSPPPLRRAGGSTDTQY
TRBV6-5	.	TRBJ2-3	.	ASSRGTDTQY
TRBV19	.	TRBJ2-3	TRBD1	ASSKTGTTDTQY
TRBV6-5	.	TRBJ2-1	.	ASSYSPHSRRSEQF
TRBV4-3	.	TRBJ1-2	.	ASRENIRQANYGYT
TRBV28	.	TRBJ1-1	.	ASSKDRKAF
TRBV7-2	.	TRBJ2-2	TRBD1	ASSLMGQGVAGELF
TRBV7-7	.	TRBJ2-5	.	ASSLARDLQETQY
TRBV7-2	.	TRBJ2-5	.	ASSLPAQETQY
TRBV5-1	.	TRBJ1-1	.	ASSFGNTEAF
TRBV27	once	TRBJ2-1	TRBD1	ASSFTGGNEQF
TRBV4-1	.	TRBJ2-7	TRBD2	ASSPAGDYEQY
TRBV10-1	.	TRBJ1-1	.	ASSEGGVGKTEAF
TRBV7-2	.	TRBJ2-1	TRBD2	ASSSKTSGGYNEQF
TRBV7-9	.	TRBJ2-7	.	ASSLIGHFSYEQY
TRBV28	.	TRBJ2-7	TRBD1	ASSGFDRGMYEQY
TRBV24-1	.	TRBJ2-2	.	ATSDSGGAPDTGELF
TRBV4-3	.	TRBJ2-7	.	ASSLGHTNSYEQY
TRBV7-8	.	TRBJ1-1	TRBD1	ASSRQGFGEAF
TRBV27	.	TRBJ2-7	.	ASSLSRTYEQY
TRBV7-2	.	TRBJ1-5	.	ASSFHREGQPQH
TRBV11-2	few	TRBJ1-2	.	ASSSEGLGYT
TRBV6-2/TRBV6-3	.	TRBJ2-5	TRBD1	ASSYTGQEETQY
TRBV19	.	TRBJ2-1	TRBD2	ASSQSGSSYNEQF
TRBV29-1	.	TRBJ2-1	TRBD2	SAWGRASGYNEQF
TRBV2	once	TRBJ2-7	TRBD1	ASSEGGTGAYEQY
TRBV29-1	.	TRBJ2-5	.	SVGSPGGY
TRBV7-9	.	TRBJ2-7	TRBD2	ASSSPGLAYYEQY
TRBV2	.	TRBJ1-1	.	ASSDVSPGTEAF
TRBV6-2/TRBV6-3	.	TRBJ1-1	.	ASSPPPYTEAF
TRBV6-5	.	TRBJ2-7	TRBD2	ASKSSGVYEQY
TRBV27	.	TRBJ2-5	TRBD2	ASSLSAPLAGFQETQY
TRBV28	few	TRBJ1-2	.	ASGGLNYGYT
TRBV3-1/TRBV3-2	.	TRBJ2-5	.	ASSHPLGGTQETQY
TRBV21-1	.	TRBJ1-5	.	ASSTGDKNSNQPQH
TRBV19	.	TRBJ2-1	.	ASSGYSEADYNEQF
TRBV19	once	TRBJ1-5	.	ASSTNDRYQPQH
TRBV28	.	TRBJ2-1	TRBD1	ASSFYRGRMTF
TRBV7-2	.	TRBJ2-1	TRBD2	ASSPTSGGPQQF
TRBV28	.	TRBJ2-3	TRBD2	ASSLLREGTDTQY
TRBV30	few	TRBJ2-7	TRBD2	ACRLRGLAYEQY